Shown below are 7 T cell receptor beta chains from a single sample sequenced in a study of T cell responses to AZD1222 COVID-19 vaccine. The repertoire was sequenced with immunoSEQ multiplex PCR; TCRdb's copy has only in-frame clones and lacks some. The sample has more than 70,000 clones, 70% to 90% seen once. Sequences were derived from peripheral blood, sampled on day 0 of AZD1222 vaccination. These receptors were obtained from an adult in good health.

This chain links TRBV10-3 with TRBJ2-1, with 10 bases fitting TRBD2. With 4 bases clipped from V and 7 bases from J, the junction kept 4 bases outside the gene matches. The length of the CDR3 is 14 residues. Germline V gives CDR1 ENHRY, CDR2 SYGVKD. The CDR3 loop reads CAISAGLAINEQFF. In nucleotides, the CDR3 is TGTGCCATCAGTGCGGGACTAGCGATTAATGAGCAGTTCTTC.

The genes are TRBV5-1 and TRBJ1-4; 7 bases line up with TRBD1. Trimming cost V 0 bases and J 10 bases; bases outside gene matches: 15. The CDR3 loop spans 17 amino acids. Germline assignment: CDR1 SGHRS and CDR2 YFSETQ. CDR3 in amino acids: CASSLGDSLGRNRKLFF. CDR3 nucleotide sequence: TGCGCCAGCAGCTTGGGGGACAGTCTTGGCCGGAACCGAAAACTGTTTTTT.

This clone was recorded only once. The chain employs TRBV7-6 and TRBJ1-4; D gene ambiguous. Germline CDR1 SGHVS, CDR2 FNYEAQ. With 2 bases removed from V and 0 bases from J, the gap between germline ends came to 19 bases. The CDR3 is 19 residues long. CDR3 protein: CASSLNSSPVKPTNEKLFF. The CDR3 DNA sequence: TGTGCCAGCAGCTTAAATTCTTCCCCAGTGAAACCAACTAATGAAAAACTGTTTTTT.

The V call is TRBV18, the J call TRBJ1-5, with TRBD1 as a possible D gene (5 bases). CDR1 and CDR2 (germline): KGHSH, LQKENI. V gave up 2 bases and J gave up 1 base, with 9 bases separating them. The CDR3 has 15 residues. CDR3 nucleotides: TGTGCCAGCTCACCAGGGACGTTGAGCAATCAGCCCCAGCATTTT. This gives the protein CASSPGTLSNQPQHF.

V gene TRBV7-8 combines with J gene TRBJ2-5; TRBD1 aligns across 10 bases. Trimming cost V 3 bases and J 5 bases; bases outside gene matches: 6. The CDR3 contains 15 residues. From germline, CDR1 is SGHVS and CDR2 FQNEAQ. DNA of the CDR3: TGTGCCAGCAGCTTGGGACAGGGGCTTGGGGAGACCCAGTACTTC. It codes for CASSLGQGLGETQYF.

CDR3 in DNA: TGTGCCAGCAGTCCTAGCGGGGCGAGCTCCTACAATGAGCAGTTCTTC. Its translation: CASSPSGASSYNEQFF. This chain joins TRBV7-3 and TRBJ2-1, with 9 bases identical to TRBD2. The CDR3 spans 16 residues. Germline values: CDR1 SGHTA, CDR2 FQGTGA. V was clipped by 6 bases and J by 0 bases; unmatched bases: 6.

The chain carries TRBV6-5 and TRBJ1-1; D unclear. The germline V gene encodes CDR1 MNHEY and CDR2 SVGAGI. V was shortened by 0 bases and J by 1 base, with 12 bases between the two germline ends. CDR3 length: 16 amino acids. The CDR3 reads CASSYSSGWTNTEAFF. Here the CDR3 DNA reads TGTGCCAGCAGTTACTCGAGCGGGTGGACGAACACTGAAGCTTTCTTT.